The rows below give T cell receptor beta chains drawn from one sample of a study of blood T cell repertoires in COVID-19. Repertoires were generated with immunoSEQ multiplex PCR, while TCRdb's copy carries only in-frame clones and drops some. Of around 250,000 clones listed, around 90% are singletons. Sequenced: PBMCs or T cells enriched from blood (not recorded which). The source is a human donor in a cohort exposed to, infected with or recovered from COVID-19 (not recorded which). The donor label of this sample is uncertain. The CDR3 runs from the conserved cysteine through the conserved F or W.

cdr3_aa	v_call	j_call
CASGHSGANVLTF	TRBV9	TRBJ2-6
CATSEDGSSYEQYF	TRBV24-1	TRBJ2-7
CASSEHLTYGYTF	TRBV25-1	TRBJ1-2
CASSPTRQGYGYTF	TRBV27	TRBJ1-2
CASGDSLEETQYF	TRBV11-1	TRBJ2-5
CATNKDSPETQYF	TRBV30	TRBJ2-5
CASSQDGKTYEQYF	TRBV4-3	TRBJ2-7
CASSRRGADGLGEQFF	TRBV27	TRBJ2-1
CATQGGYGYTF	TRBV4-1	TRBJ1-2
CASSYRADYEQYF	TRBV27	TRBJ2-7
CASSLTAGMGEQYF	TRBV14	TRBJ2-7
CASSLRGGTDYEQYF	TRBV7-3	TRBJ2-7
CASSTGQHYEQYF	TRBV5-1	TRBJ2-7
CASSEAWQGRNTIYF	TRBV2	TRBJ1-3
CASSIVARNTEAFF	TRBV19	TRBJ1-1
CATRGTGGGYTF	TRBV24-1	TRBJ1-2
CASSGGGQGTDTQYF	TRBV2	TRBJ2-3